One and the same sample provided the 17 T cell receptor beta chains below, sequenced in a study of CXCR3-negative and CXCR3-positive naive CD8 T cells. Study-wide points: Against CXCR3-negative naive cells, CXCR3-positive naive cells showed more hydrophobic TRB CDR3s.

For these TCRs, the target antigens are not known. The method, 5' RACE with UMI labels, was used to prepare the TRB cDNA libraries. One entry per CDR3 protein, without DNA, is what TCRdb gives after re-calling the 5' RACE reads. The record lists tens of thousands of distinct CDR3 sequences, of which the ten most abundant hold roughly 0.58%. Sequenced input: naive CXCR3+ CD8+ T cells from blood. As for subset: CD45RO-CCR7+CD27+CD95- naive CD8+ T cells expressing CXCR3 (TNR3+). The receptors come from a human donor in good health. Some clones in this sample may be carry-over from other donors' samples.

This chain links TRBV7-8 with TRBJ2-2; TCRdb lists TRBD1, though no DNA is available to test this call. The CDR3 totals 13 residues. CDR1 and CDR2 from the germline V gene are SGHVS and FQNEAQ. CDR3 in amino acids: CASSPPESGELFF.

The CDR3 loop is CASSDRDRALHTEAFF. This chain joins TRBV14 and TRBJ1-1; TCRdb proposes TRBD1, but this gene call is untestable without DNA. Germline CDR1 and CDR2: SGHDN and FVKESK. This CDR3 is 16 amino acids long.

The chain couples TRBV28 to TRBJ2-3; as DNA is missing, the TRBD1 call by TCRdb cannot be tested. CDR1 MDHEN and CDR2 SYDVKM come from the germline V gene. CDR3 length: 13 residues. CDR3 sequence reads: CASRGRSTDTQYF. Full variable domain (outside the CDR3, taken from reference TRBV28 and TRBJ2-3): DVKVTQSSRYLVKRTGEKVFLECVQDMDHENMFWYRQDPGLGLRLIYFSYDVKMKEKGDIPEGYSVSREKKERFSLILESASTNQTSMYLCASRGRSTDTQYFGPGTRLTVL.

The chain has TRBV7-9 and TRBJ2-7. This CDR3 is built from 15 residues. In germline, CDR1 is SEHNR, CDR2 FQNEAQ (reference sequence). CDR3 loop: CASSLGVTATYEQYF.

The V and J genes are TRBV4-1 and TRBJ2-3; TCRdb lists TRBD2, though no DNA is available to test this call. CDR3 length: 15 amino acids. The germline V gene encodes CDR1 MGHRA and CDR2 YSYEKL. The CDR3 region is CASSPWGRGADTQYF.

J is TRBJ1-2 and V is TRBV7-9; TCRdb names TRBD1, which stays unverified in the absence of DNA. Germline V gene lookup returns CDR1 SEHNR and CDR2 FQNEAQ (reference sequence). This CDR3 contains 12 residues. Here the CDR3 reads CASTGAGYGYTF.

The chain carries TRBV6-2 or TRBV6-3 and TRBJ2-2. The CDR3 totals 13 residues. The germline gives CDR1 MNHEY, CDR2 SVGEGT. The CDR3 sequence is CASSYSSSGELFF.

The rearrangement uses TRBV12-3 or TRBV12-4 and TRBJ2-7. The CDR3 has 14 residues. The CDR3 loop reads CASSPAPPTYEQYF.

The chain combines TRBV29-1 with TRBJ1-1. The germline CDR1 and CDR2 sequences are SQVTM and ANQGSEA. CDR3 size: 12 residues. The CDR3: CSVSPANTEAFF.

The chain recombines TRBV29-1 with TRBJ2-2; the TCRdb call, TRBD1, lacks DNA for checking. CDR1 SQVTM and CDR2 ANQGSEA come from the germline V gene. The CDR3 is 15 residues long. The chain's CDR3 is CSALGGQGTTGELFF.

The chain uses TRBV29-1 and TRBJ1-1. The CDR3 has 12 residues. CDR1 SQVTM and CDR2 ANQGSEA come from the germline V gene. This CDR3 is CSAAGGSTEAFF.

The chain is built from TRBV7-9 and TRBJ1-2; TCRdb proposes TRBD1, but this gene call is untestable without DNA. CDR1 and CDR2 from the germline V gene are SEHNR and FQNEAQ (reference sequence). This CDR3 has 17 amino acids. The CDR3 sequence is CASSFSLKDNIADGYTF.

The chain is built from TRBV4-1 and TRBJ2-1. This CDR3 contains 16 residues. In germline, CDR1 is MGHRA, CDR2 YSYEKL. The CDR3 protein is CASSQDVGGSNNEQFF.

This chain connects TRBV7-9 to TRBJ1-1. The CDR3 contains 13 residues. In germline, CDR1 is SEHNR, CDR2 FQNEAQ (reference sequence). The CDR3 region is CASSFRTDTEAFF.

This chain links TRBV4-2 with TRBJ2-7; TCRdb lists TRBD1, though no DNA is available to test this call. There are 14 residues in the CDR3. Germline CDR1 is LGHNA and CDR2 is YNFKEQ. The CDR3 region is CASSHLGGSYEQYF.

The CDR3 is CSARDGYGTSSAEEQFF. The V and J genes are TRBV20-1 and TRBJ2-1; TCRdb gives TRBD2 as the D gene, but with no DNA this cannot be confirmed. CDR1 is DFQATT, CDR2 SNEGSKA, per germline (reference sequence). The CDR3 sequence is 17 residues long.

CDR3 amino acids: CATDEGQRGTDTQYF. The V gene is TRBV15, the J gene TRBJ2-3; TCRdb's D call, TRBD1, is unchecked because there is no DNA. CDR1 is LNHNV, CDR2 YYDKDF, per germline (reference sequence). The CDR3 loop spans 15 amino acids. Using reference TRBV15 and TRBJ2-3 for the parts outside the CDR3, the full variable domain is DAMVIQNPRYQVTQFGKPVTLSCSQTLNHNVMYWYQQKSSQAPKLLFHYYDKDFNNEADTPDNFQSRRPNTSFCFLDIRSPGLGDTAMYLCATDEGQRGTDTQYFGPGTRLTVL.